This TCR beta chain was identified in a study of Graves' ophthalmopathy and Graves' hyperthyroidism. Study-wide background: Cases classed as stable hyperthyroidism had no ophthalmopathy within 18 months of follow-up. Findings and limits, study-wide: Clonotypes were expanded in thyroid at above 0.001 frequency, and most also appeared in blood.

Amplification from RNA transcripts yielded the TCR beta CDR3 regions. Second-round multiplex PCR came after first-round RT-PCR with HTBI primers. TCRdb called the multiplex PCR reads again in MiXCR, with one record for every CDR3 protein. The data contain around 590,000 distinct CDR3 sequences, less than 40% of them singletons. This clonotype was seen ten or more times. Antigen unknown. The ends were cut back, 6 bases at V and 5 bases at J, with 11 bases in the middle. The CDR3 covers 12 residues. The V and J genes are TRBV12-3 or TRBV12-4 and TRBJ2-7; no firm D call. The sequence was collected from an adult man with Graves' hyperthyroidism. What was sequenced was peripheral blood or thyroid tissue (not recorded which). CDR3 DNA: TGTGCCAGCAGGCCGAATGGGAACGAGCAGTACTTC. Its translation: CASRPNGNEQYF.